The text below deals with one T cell receptor (beta chain). No cognate antigen has been identified for it. There are no base qualities to consult, and no much larger clone falls within one base. The thymus tissue came from surgical resects taken out during corrective cardiac surgery. Immunologically healthy infants undergoing open corrective cardiac surgery for congenital heart defects in Finland were used as donors. Thymocytes were mechanically released from the tissue and were stored as pellets of roughly 10-34 million cells at -70 degrees C. Genomic DNA was extracted from frozen cell pellets with a QIAsymphony instrument. The immunoSEQ multiplex PCR assay was used to amplify the TCRB and TCRAD loci from a standardized amount of quality-controlled genomic DNA. Amplicons spanned the V(D)J region at a length sufficient to cover the CDR3 and identify V and J genes. The amplicons were sequenced on an Illumina platform via the commercial immunoSEQ service. For the original study's pipeline: Corrections for primer bias and sequencing errors followed previously described methods, while TCRAD and TCRB definitions were based on the IMGT database. immunoSEQ Analyzer 3.0 and VDJTools were used for repertoire analysis, which covered basic statistics, V/J segment usage, diversity estimates, rarefaction and pairwise overlap. To estimate diversity, the Chao1, ChaoE, Efron-Thisted, Shannon and inverse Simpson indices were applied, and diversity was also estimated on datasets down-sampled to the smallest sample. For repertoire overlap, CDR3 nucleotide sequence, V gene and J gene had to match strictly, and clustering was done by Jaccard-based multidimensional scaling. Held by TCRdb, this immuneACCESS table contains in-frame sequences only and omits some clones. Under half of the omission traces to an unresolved V gene where checked; the cause of the rest is unknown. V and J calls and clone size are given by that table; D and trimming were obtained from the DNA. For this sample the table gives about 78,000 clones, of which approximately 97% were detected only once. The ten largest account for 0.025% to 0.035% of the sample.

Trimming costs V 4 bases and J 0 bases, and their ends lie 1 base apart. CDR1 DFQATT and CDR2 SNEGSKA were looked up in the germline V gene (reference sequence). The CDR3 holds 10 amino acids from the cysteine to the phenylalanine. Solely the CDR3 DNA is kept, with 30 bases framed from the first base. The data derive from a study of human thymus T cells (dated by TCRdb to the early 2020s). With respect to the entire study: The study described the TCR alpha and beta repertoires in under ten infant thymus samples and a few matching peripheral blood samples. The infant donors were about 7 to 244 days old, and the cohort included five or six males and two females.

Summary of the overall study and its limitations: Highly overlapping thymic TCR repertoires among unrelated individuals were reported in the related research. V and J gene segment usage appeared biased in both thymic and peripheral blood repertoires. On average, thymus samples gave around 880,000 unique TCRB clonotypes, whereas blood samples gave about 84,000.

In this chain, TRBV20-1 is recombined with TRBJ2-7; no D segment can be confidently identified. This sequence originates from a boy under two years old with a congenital heart defect but otherwise immunologically healthy. Sequenced: thymus tissue. CDR3 reads: CSANSYEQYF. The bases are TGCAGTGCTAACTCCTACGAGCAGTACTTC.